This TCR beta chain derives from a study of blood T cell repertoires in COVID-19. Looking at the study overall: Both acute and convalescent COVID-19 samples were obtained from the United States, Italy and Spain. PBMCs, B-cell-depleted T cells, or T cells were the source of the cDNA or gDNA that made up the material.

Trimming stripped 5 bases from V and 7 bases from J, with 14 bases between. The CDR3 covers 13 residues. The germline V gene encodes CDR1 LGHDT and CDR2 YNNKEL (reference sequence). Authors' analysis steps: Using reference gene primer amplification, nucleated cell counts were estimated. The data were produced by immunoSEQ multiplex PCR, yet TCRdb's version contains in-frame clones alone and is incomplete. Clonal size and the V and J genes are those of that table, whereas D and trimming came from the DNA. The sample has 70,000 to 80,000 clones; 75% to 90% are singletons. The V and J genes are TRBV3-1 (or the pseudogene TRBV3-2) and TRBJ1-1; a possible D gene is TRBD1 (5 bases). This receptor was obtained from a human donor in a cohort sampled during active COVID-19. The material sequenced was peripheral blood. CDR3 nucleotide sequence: TGTGCCAGCAGCTTCGAAGGGGTGGGTGAAGCTTTCTTT. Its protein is CASSFEGVGEAFF.